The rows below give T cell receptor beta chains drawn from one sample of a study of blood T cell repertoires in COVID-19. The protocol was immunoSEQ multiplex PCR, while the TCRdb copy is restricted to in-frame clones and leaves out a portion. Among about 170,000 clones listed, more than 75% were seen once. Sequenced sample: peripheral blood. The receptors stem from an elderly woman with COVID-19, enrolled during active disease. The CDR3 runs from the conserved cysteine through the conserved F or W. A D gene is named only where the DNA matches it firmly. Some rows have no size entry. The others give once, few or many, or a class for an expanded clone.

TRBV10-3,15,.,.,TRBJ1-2,TGTGCCATCAGTGCGGGAGTAAGTGGTTACTATGGCTACACCTTC,CAISAGVSGYYGYTF
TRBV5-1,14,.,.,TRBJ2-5,TGCGCCAGCAGCCCGCGGGCGAGCGGCGAGACCCAGTACTTC,CASSPRASGETQYF
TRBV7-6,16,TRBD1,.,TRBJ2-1,TGTGCCAGCAGCCTTAATCCGGGACAGTCCTACAATGAGCAGTTCTTC,CASSLNPGQSYNEQFF
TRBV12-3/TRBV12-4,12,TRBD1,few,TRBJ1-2,TGTGCCAGCAGTTTGGACAGGTACGGCTACACCTTC,CASSLDRYGYTF
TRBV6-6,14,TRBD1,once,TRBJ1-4,TGTGCCAGCAGTTGGACAGGGGGCGACGAAAAACTGTTTTTT,CASSWTGGDEKLFF
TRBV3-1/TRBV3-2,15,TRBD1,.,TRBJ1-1,TGTGCCAGCAGCCCCTTATCGGACAGGGGGCGCGAGGCTTTCTTT,CASSPLSDRGREAFF
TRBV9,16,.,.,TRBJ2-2,TGTGCCAGCAGCGCAGACCCGACAGCGAACACCGGGGAGCTGTTTTTT,CASSADPTANTGELFF
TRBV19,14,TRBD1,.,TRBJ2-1,TGTGCCAGTAGTATCAGGGGGCTTTACAATGAGCAGTTCTTC,CASSIRGLYNEQFF
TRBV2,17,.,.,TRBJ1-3,TGTGCCAGCAGCGAAGACAGGTATGCCGGCTCTGGAAACACCATATATTTT,CASSEDRYAGSGNTIYF
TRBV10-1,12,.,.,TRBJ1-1,TGCGCCCCGAGGGGAGGGAACACTGAAGCTTTCTTT,CAPRGGNTEAFF
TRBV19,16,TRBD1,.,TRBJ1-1,TGTGCCAGTACTAATTACCGGACAGGGTCCGACACTGAAGCTTTCTTT,CASTNYRTGSDTEAFF
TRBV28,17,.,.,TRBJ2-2,TGTGCCAGCAGTCCAACAGGGCTCGTCAAGAACACCGGGGAGCTGTTTTTT,CASSPTGLVKNTGELFF
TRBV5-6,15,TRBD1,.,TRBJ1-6,TGTGCCAGCAGCTCCGAACAGGGGGCGAATTCACCCCTCCACTTT,CASSSEQGANSPLHF
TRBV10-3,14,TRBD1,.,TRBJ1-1,TGTGCCATCAGTAGACAGGGGTTCGGGACTGAAGCTTTCTTC,CAISRQGFGTEAFF
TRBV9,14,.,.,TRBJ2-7,TGTGCCAGCAGCGTAGCAGGGGAGACCTACGAGCAGTACTTC,CASSVAGETYEQYF
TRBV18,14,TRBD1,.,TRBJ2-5,TGTGCCAGCTCAGGAAACAGGGGCTCGGAGACCCAGTACTTC,CASSGNRGSETQYF
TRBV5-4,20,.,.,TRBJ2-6,TGTGCCAGCAGCTCAACTCAGGAGGGCAGGGGAGGGTCTGGGGCCAACGTCCTGACTTTC,CASSSTQEGRGGSGANVLTF
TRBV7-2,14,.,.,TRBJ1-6,TGTGCCAGCAGCCCCGGGTTTATCGGTTCACCCCTCCACTTT,CASSPGFIGSPLHF
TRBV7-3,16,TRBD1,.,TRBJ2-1,TGTGCCAGCAGCCCGTCCGGACAGGGGGCTTACAATGAGCAGTTCTTC,CASSPSGQGAYNEQFF
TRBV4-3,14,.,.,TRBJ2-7,TGCGCCAGCAGCCCGTCAACGGGAGTATCCGAGCAGTACTTC,CASSPSTGVSEQYF
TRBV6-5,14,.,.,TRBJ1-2,TGTGCCAGCAGACACCCTGGACAGAACTATGGCTACACCTTC,CASRHPGQNYGYTF
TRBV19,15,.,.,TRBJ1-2,TGTGCCACGTATCAGCCGGGACTCGCTAACTATGGCTACACCTTC,CATYQPGLANYGYTF